Shown below are 31 T cell receptor beta chains from a single sample sequenced in a study of beta chain features in type 1 diabetes (dated 2018 in TCRdb). Library preparation used the immunoSEQ multiplex PCR assay. The High Capacity cDNA Reverse Transcription Kit was used to reverse transcribe all of the isolated RNA, meaning that expressed TCRB transcripts were what got sequenced. TCRdb obtained this table from immuneACCESS and retained in-frame rearrangements with V and J assigned. These tables miss some clones; where compared with another copy, unresolved V genes account for less than half of the shortfall, and the remainder is unexplained. The sample table shows 350,000 to 450,000 clones, and about 15% are seen once. The ten most abundant clones make up approximately 0.035% of the sample. Sequenced sample: naive CD4+ T cells from blood. Per the publication, the cell subset or site label means: true naive CD4+ T cells. Every receptor here comes from a man in his thirties or forties in good health.

The table lists this clone with a few counts. V is TRBV2 and J is TRBJ2-3; 10 nucleotides agree with TRBD2. Germline CDR1 is SNHLY and CDR2 is FYNNEI. V shed 3 bases and J 4 bases; nucleotides not matched to a gene: 10. This CDR3 comprises 17 residues. DNA for the CDR3: TGTGCCAGCAGTGAGGTGCGGCTAGCGGGGGACGCAGATACGCAGTATTTT. Translating it yields CASSEVRLAGDADTQYF.

V and J are TRBV7-2 and TRBJ2-7, with 7 nucleotides matching TRBD1. Trimming cost V 6 bases and J 4 bases; bases outside gene matches: 12. The V gene's germline CDR1 is SGHTA and CDR2 FQGNSA. This CDR3 has 15 residues. Here the CDR3 reads CASRPDGQVPYEQYF. DNA for the CDR3: TGTGCCAGCAGACCTGACGGACAGGTGCCTTACGAGCAGTACTTC.

This chain joins TRBV5-4 and TRBJ1-6; 7 nucleotides match TRBD1. The CDR3 runs 14 residues. Germline-derived CDR1 and CDR2 are SGHNT and YYREEE (reference sequence). J gave up 9 bases and V 0 bases, and 3 bases lay outside the gene matches. The DNA of the CDR3 is TGTGCCAGCAGCTTGGAAGACAGGGCTTCACCCCTCCACTTT. It yields the protein CASSLEDRASPLHF. Combining the CDR3 with reference TRBV5-4 and TRBJ1-6 gives the whole variable domain ETGVTQSPTHLIKTRGQQVTLRCSSQSGHNTVSWYQQALGQGPQFIFQYYREEENGRGNFPPRFSGLQFPNYSSELNVNALELDDSALYLCASSLEDRASPLHFGNGTRLTVT.

V and J are TRBV19 and TRBJ2-3, with D uncertain. CDR1 and CDR2 from the germline V gene are LNHDA and SQIVND (reference sequence). There are 13 residues in the CDR3. Trimming pared 4 bases from V and 2 bases from J, leaving 7 bases between. The CDR3 DNA sequence: TGTGCCAGTAGTAGGACCGACACAGATACGCAGTATTTT. Translation: CASSRTDTDTQYF.

This clone turned up a few times. This chain uses TRBV4-3 with TRBJ2-7; 13 positions agree with TRBD2. From germline, CDR1 is LGHNA and CDR2 YSLEER. CDR3 size: 18 residues. The trim removed 4 bases at V and 0 bases at J, leaving 9 bases unmatched. CDR3 nucleotides: TGCGCCAGCAGCCTATCCGGGACTAGCGGGGAAAGCTCCTACGAGCAGTACGTC. It is translated as CASSLSGTSGESSYEQYV.

The chain is built from TRBV27 and TRBJ2-7; maybe TRBD1 (6 bases). The last part of the DNA fits TRBJ2-1 better; the J call may be wrong. This CDR3 is built from 15 residues. CDR1 is MNHEY, CDR2 SMNVEV, per germline (reference sequence). This chain's CDR3 is CASSLQQGLMNEQFF. The CDR3 nucleotides read TGTGCCAGCAGTCTCCAACAGGGATTGATGAATGAGCAGTTCTTC.

The table lists this clone with a few counts. CDR3 loop: CASSPDRGRIKNIQYF. The CDR3 DNA reads as TGTGCCAGCTCACCCGACAGGGGGCGAATCAAAAACATTCAGTACTTC. The chain couples TRBV18 to TRBJ2-4; 10 nucleotides align to TRBD1. With 3 bases clipped from V and 3 bases from J, the junction kept 5 bases outside the gene matches. The CDR3 has 16 residues. Germline assignment: CDR1 KGHSH and CDR2 LQKENI.

The chain has TRBV7-9 and TRBJ1-4, with unresolved D. Germline V gene lookup returns CDR1 SEHNR and CDR2 FQNEAQ (reference sequence). The CDR3 is 14 residues long. V was shortened by 1 base and J by 4 bases, with 7 bases between the two germline ends. The CDR3 region has the DNA TGTGCCAGCAGCTTAGGGGGTTATAATGAAAAACTGTTTTTT. Protein sequence: CASSLGGYNEKLFF.

The table lists this clone with a few counts. The chain recombines TRBV30 with TRBJ1-3; 8 bases map to TRBD1. This CDR3 region has 14 residues. With 5 bases clipped from V and 1 base from J, the junction kept 4 bases outside the gene matches. Germline CDR1 and CDR2: GTSNPN and SVGIG (reference sequence). The CDR3 protein is CAWGQGTSGNTIYF. CDR3 nucleotide sequence: TGTGCCTGGGGACAGGGAACTTCTGGAAACACCATATATTTT.

This clone was observed a handful of times. The chain carries TRBV4-3 and TRBJ2-7; 8 bases agree with TRBD1. V shed 4 bases and J 0 bases; nucleotides not matched to a gene: 5. The CDR3 covers 15 residues. Germline CDR1 and CDR2: LGHNA and YSLEER. The chain's CDR3 is CASSPTGGSSYEQYF. The CDR3, as DNA: TGCGCCAGCAGCCCAACAGGGGGGAGCTCCTACGAGCAGTACTTC.

This chain connects TRBV5-4 to TRBJ1-5, with 8 bases lining up with TRBD1. CDR1 SGHNT and CDR2 YYREEE come from the germline V gene (reference sequence). This CDR3 has 15 amino acids. J gave up 4 bases and V 0 bases, and 3 bases lay outside the gene matches. CDR3 protein: CASSLGGQVNQPQHF. The CDR3, as DNA: TGTGCCAGCAGCTTGGGGGGACAGGTTAATCAGCCCCAGCATTTT.

The gene calls are TRBV6-1 and TRBJ2-5; possibly TRBD1 for D (5 bases). This CDR3 is 14 amino acids long. From germline, CDR1 is MNHNS and CDR2 SASEGT. V gave up 6 bases and J gave up 2 bases, with 13 bases separating them. CDR3 region: CASSPGKTQETQYF. The CDR3 DNA is TGTGCCAGCAGCCCAGGGAAGACACAAGAGACCCAGTACTTC.

In its sample, this clone was seen a few times. The V call is TRBV7-9, the J call TRBJ1-4; possible D gene TRBD1, 6 bases. Germline CDR1 and CDR2: SEHNR and FQNEAQ (reference sequence). This CDR3 spans 13 amino acids. V dropped 7 bases and J dropped 4 bases, with 10 bases sitting between them. The CDR3 coding sequence is TGTGCCAGCACTGGACAGAATAATGAAAAACTGTTTTTT. Translation gives CASTGQNNEKLFF. The whole variable domain, filled in from reference TRBV7-9 and TRBJ1-4, reads DTGVSQNPRHKITKRGQNVTFRCDPISEHNRLYWYRQTLGQGPEFLTYFQNEAQLEKSRLLSDRFSAERPKGSFSTLEIQRTEQGDSAMYLCASTGQNNEKLFFGSGTQLSVL.

The chain combines TRBV6-6 with TRBJ2-7; D gene unclear. The V gene's germline CDR1 is MNHNY and CDR2 SVGAGI (reference sequence). The CDR3 has 14 residues. Trimming pared 2 bases from V and 0 bases from J, leaving 8 bases between. The DNA for the CDR3 is TGTGCCAGCAGTTACATCTCGGGCTCCTACGAGCAGTACGTC. Amino acid sequence: CASSYISGSYEQYV.

This rearrangement joins TRBV29-1 to TRBJ1-1; D not certain. V dropped 7 bases and J dropped 2 bases, with 8 bases sitting between them. The CDR3 consists of 11 residues. Germline values: CDR1 SQVTM, CDR2 ANQGSEA. CDR3 sequence reads: CSAWSNTEAFF. For the CDR3, the DNA is TGCAGCGCTTGGTCAAACACTGAAGCTTTCTTT.

This chain joins TRBV2 and TRBJ2-4; D unclear. The V gene lost 1 base and the J gene lost 0 bases, with 7 bases spanning the gap. Looked up from germline, CDR1 is SNHLY and CDR2 is FYNNEI. The CDR3 runs to 15 residues. CDR3 amino acids: CASSEGMIAKNIQYF. CDR3 DNA sequence: TGTGCCAGCAGTGAAGGGATGATAGCCAAAAACATTCAGTACTTC.

This clone showed up just a few times. This rearrangement joins TRBV4-2 to TRBJ2-4, with D unresolved. The ends were cut back, 4 bases at V and 8 bases at J, with 15 bases in the middle. Per the germline V gene, CDR1 is LGHNA and CDR2 is YNFKEQ. The CDR3 runs to 14 residues. The CDR3 sequence is CASSLLSVQDIQYF. The CDR3, as DNA: TGTGCCAGCAGCCTACTGTCGGTTCAGGACATTCAGTACTTC.

The chain joins TRBV5-1 to TRBJ2-7; maybe TRBD2 (5 bases). The CDR3 is made up of 14 amino acids. In germline, CDR1 is SGHRS, CDR2 YFSETQ. V was shortened by 0 bases and J by 2 bases, with 9 bases between the two germline ends. CDR3 coding DNA: TGCGCCAGCAGCTTGGAGCCGGGAACCTACGAGCAGTACTTC. Amino acids: CASSLEPGTYEQYF.

This clone was recorded a few times. The chain is built from TRBV9 and TRBJ2-1, with 8 bases matching TRBD2. This CDR3 is 14 amino acids long. Unmatched junction bases numbered 8, after V lost 5 bases and J lost 7 bases. From germline, CDR1 is SGDLS and CDR2 YYNGEE. CDR3 DNA: TGTGCCAGCAGTCTCCGGACTAGCTTTAATGAGCAGTTCTTC. It codes for CASSLRTSFNEQFF.

This sequence joins TRBV7-9 and TRBJ2-2; D is possibly TRBD1 (6 bases). The germline V and J ends were trimmed by 5 bases and 7 bases, with 14 bases remaining between them. The CDR3 totals 14 residues. Germline CDR1 reads SEHNR; CDR2 reads FQNEAQ (reference sequence). CDR3 bases: TGTGCCAGCAGCCTAGACAGGAATTACGGGGAGCTGTTTTTT. Translating gives CASSLDRNYGELFF.

This clone was found a few times. This CDR3 is also generated by other DNA sequences in the sample. The chain employs TRBV7-9 and TRBJ2-1, with 11 positions matching TRBD2. V dropped 5 bases and J dropped 3; count of bases not matched to a gene: 3. The CDR3 is 15 amino acids. CDR1 is SEHNR and CDR2 is FQNEAQ in the germline V gene (reference sequence). CDR3 coding DNA: TGTGCCAGCAGCCTAGGACTAGCGGGCTACAATGAGCAGTTCTTC. Residues: CASSLGLAGYNEQFF.

The gene calls are TRBV7-9 and TRBJ2-1, with 9 bases aligning to TRBD1. The CDR3 has 15 amino acids. Germline V gene sequence: CDR1 SEHNR, CDR2 FQNEAQ (reference sequence). J lost 10 bases, V lost 5 bases, and 12 bases had no gene match. The CDR3 DNA is TGTGCCAGCAGCCCCTACAGGGGGCGGTTTATCGAGCAGTTCTTC. Its protein product is CASSPYRGRFIEQFF.

As DNA, the CDR3 is TGTGCCAGCAGCCCATGGACGGAAACCCACTCTGGAAACACCATATATTTT. Its translation is CASSPWTETHSGNTIYF. This chain uses TRBV9 with TRBJ1-3, with no clear D. Per germline, CDR1 SGDLS and CDR2 YYNGEE. This CDR3 spans 17 amino acids. V dropped 4 bases and J dropped 0 bases, with 17 bases sitting between them.

This clone was detected only a few times. V usage is TRBV25-1 and J usage is TRBJ2-5; 9 positions agree with TRBD2. Germline values: CDR1 MGHDK, CDR2 SYGVNS. Trimming removed 2 bases from V and 1 base from J; junction bases left unmatched: 2. This CDR3 contains 15 residues. The CDR3 loop reads CASSEMGLAQETQYF. In DNA, the CDR3 is TGTGCCAGCAGTGAAATGGGACTAGCCCAAGAGACCCAGTACTTC. Full variable domain (remainder filled in from reference TRBV25-1 and TRBJ2-5): EADIYQTPRYLVIGTGKKITLECSQTMGHDKMYWYQQDPGMELHLIHYSYGVNSTEKGDLSSESTVSRIRTEHFPLTLESARPSHTSQYLCASSEMGLAQETQYFGPGTRLLVL.

On this clone itself: Other DNA sequences of this sample code for an identical CDR3. The rearrangement uses TRBV9 and TRBJ1-1, with D possibly TRBD1 on 5 matching bases. This CDR3 has 14 amino acids. Germline V gene lookup returns CDR1 SGDLS and CDR2 YYNGEE. V lost 0 bases and J 1 base, leaving 7 bases between the germline ends. CDR3 loop: CASSVVQGNTEAFF. In DNA, the CDR3 is TGTGCCAGCAGCGTAGTCCAGGGGAACACTGAAGCTTTCTTT.

V is TRBV7-2 and J is TRBJ2-1, with 9 bases that match TRBD2. This CDR3 has 17 residues. Germline V gene sequence: CDR1 SGHTA, CDR2 FQGNSA. The V gene end was trimmed by 5 bases and the J gene end by 2 bases; junction bases not matched to a gene: 10. The CDR3 DNA is TGTGCCAGCAGCCCGGGTGTAGCGGGGGACCCCTACAATGAGCAGTTCTTC. Encoded protein: CASSPGVAGDPYNEQFF.

In its sample, this clone was seen many times. The chain links TRBV14 to TRBJ2-1; possibly TRBD2 for D (7 bases). The CDR3 length is 15 residues. Trimming took off 4 bases at V and 2 bases at J, with 12 bases between the two ends. Germline CDR1 SGHDN, CDR2 FVKESK. CDR3 sequence reads: CASSRGGAPYNEQFF. The CDR3 region has the DNA TGTGCCAGCAGCCGCGGGGGCGCTCCCTACAATGAGCAGTTCTTC.

This chain uses TRBV7-7 with TRBJ2-3; 7 nucleotides match TRBD1. The CDR3 contains 16 residues. Germline V CDR1 and CDR2: SSHAT, FNYEAQ (reference sequence). V lost 1 base, J lost 6 bases, and 10 bases stayed unmatched. CDR3 coding DNA: TGTGCCAGCAGCTTAGGGTGGACAGGATCCGGGGATACGCAGTATTTT. It is translated as CASSLGWTGSGDTQYF.

The V call is TRBV9, the J call TRBJ1-1; D call uncertain. Per germline, CDR1 SGDLS and CDR2 YYNGEE. The CDR3 sequence is 14 residues long. V lost 0 bases to trimming and J lost 7 bases, with 13 bases between them. The CDR3 region is CASSVATGQVEAFF. The CDR3 DNA reads as TGTGCCAGCAGCGTAGCTACCGGGCAGGTTGAAGCTTTCTTT.

The chain carries TRBV18 and TRBJ1-3, with 10 bases matching TRBD1. Germline V gives CDR1 KGHSH, CDR2 LQKENI. The CDR3 contains 16 residues. V lost 1 base and J lost 7; bases outside the gene matches: 7. The CDR3 region is CASSPRDRGFGNTIYF. The CDR3 coding sequence is TGTGCCAGCTCACCACGGGACAGGGGATTCGGCAACACCATATATTTT.

The genes are TRBV29-1 and TRBJ2-5; D is possibly TRBD2 (5 bases). The CDR3 is 13 amino acids. V lost 2 bases, J lost 5 bases, and 12 bases lay in between. Germline assignment: CDR1 SQVTM and CDR2 ANQGSEA. The CDR3 bases are TGCAGCGTTGAACGTTCGGGGTGGGAGACCCAGTACTTC. It codes for CSVERSGWETQYF.